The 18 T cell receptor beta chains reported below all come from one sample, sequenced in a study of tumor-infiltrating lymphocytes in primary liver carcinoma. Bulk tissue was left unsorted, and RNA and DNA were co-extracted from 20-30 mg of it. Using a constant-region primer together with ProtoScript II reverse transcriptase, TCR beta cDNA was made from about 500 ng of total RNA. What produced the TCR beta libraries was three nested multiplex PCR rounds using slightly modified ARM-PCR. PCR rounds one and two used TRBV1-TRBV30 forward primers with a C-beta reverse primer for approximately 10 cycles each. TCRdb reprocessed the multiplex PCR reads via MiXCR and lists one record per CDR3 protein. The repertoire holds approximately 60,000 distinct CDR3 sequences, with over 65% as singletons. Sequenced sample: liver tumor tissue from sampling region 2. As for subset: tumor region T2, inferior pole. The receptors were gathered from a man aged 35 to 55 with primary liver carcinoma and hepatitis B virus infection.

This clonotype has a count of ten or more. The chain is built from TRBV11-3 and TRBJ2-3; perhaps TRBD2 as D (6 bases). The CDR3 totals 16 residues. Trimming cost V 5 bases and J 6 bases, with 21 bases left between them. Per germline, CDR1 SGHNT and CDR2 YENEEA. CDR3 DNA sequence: TGTGCCAGCAGCCCGGGGATCCAGCGGGCCTTGGATACGCAGTATTTT. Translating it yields CASSPGIQRALDTQYF.

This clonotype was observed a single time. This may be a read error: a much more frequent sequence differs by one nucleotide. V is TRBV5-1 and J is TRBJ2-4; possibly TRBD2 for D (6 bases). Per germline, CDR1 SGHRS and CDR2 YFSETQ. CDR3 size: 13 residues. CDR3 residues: CASRLAGLDIQYF. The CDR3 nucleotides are TGCGCCAGCAGATTGGCGGGATTAGACATTCAGTACTTC.

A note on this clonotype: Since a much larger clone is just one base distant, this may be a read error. The CDR3: CASNQTGESGFF. The CDR3 DNA follows: TGTGCCAGCAATCAGACAGGGGAGTCGGGTTTCTTT. The chain combines TRBV7-9 with TRBJ1-1; 8 bases match TRBD1. V lost 7 bases, J lost 13 bases, and 11 bases stayed unmatched. In germline, CDR1 is SEHNR, CDR2 FQNEAQ (reference sequence). This CDR3 comprises 12 residues.

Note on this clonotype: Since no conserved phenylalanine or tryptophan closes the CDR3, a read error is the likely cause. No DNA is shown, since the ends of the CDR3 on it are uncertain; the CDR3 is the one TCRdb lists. The CDR3 reads CTSSYPELNTETFS. The rearrangement uses TRBV6-2 or TRBV6-3 and TRBJ1-1. The CDR3 extends over 14 residues, inclusive of both ends. Germline lookup yields CDR1 MNHEY and CDR2 SVGEGT.

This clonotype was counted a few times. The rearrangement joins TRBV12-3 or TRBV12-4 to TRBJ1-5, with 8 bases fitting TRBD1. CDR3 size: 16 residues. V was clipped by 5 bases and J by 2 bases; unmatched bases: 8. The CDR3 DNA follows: TGTGCCAGCAGTACAACTCCGGGACAGGGCAATCAGCCCCAGCATTTT. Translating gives CASSTTPGQGNQPQHF.

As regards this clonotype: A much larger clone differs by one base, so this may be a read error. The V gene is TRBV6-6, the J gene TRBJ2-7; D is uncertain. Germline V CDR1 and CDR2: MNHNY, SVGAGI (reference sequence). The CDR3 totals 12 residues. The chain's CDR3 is CTSSRTLGEQYF. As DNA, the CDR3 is TGTACCAGCAGTCGTACCCTAGGCGAGCAGTACTTC.

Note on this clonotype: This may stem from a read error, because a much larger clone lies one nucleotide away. CDR3 protein: CASSIGCYGYTF. DNA for the CDR3: TGTGCCAGCAGCATAGGGTGCTATGGCTACACCTTC. The chain is built from TRBV12-3 or TRBV12-4 and TRBJ1-2; the D is unclear. There are 12 residues in the CDR3. V shed 6 bases and J shed 4 bases, with 9 bases lying between them.

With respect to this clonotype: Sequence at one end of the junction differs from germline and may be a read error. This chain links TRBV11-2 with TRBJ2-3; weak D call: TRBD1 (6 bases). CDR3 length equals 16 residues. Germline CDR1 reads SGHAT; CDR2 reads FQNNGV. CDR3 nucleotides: TGTGCCAGCAGCAGAAGTAGTACAGGGAACACAGATACGCAGTATTTC. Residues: CASSRSSTGNTDTQYF.

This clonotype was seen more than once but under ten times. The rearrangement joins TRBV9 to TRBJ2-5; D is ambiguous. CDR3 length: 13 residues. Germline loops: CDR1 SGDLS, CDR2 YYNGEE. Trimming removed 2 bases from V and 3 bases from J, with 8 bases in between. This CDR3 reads CASSVGLEETQYF. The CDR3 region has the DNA TGTGCCAGCAGCGTTGGCTTGGAAGAGACCCAGTACTTC.

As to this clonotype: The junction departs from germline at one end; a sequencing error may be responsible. CDR3 sequence reads: CASSRNELADKETRYF. DNA for the CDR3: TGCGCCAGCAGCCGCAATGAACTAGCGGATAAAGAGACCCGGTACTTC. The genes are TRBV4-1 and TRBJ2-5; 8 nucleotides agree with TRBD2. The CDR3 runs to 16 residues. Per germline, CDR1 MGHRA and CDR2 YSYEKL.

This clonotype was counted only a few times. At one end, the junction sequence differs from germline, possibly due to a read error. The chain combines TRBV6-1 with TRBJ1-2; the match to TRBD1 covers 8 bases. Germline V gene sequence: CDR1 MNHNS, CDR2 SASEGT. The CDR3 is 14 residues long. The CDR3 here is CVSSEPGGGYGYTF. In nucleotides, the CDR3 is TGTGTCAGCAGTGAACCAGGGGGCGGATATGGCTACACCTTC.

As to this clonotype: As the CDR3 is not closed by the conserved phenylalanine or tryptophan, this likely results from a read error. The CDR3 sequence: CASNFRPHDNYEQYL. Here the CDR3 DNA reads TGCGCCAGCAACTTCCGACCCCACGATAACTACGAGCAGTACTTA. The rearrangement links TRBV5-1 to TRBJ2-7, with D unresolved. The CDR3 totals 15 residues. From germline, CDR1 is SGHRS and CDR2 YFSETQ. V lost 6 bases and J 3 bases, leaving 19 bases between the germline ends.

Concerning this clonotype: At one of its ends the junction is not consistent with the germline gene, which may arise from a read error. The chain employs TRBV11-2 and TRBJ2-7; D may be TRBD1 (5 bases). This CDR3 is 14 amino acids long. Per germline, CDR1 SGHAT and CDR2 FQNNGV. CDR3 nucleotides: TGTGCCTGCAGCTCTAACAGGAGCTCCTACGAGCAGTACTTC. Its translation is CACSSNRSSYEQYF.

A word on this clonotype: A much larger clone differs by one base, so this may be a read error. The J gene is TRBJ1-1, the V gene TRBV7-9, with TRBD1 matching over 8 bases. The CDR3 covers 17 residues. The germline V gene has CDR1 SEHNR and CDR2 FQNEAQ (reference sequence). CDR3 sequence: CASSLAAGQGTNAEAFF. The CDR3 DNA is TGTGCCAGCAGCTTAGCGGCTGGACAGGGAACGAACGCTGAAGCTTTCTTT.

Here the CDR3 DNA reads TGTGCCAGCTCACCACCGAATAGTAAGGGGTCGGAGACCCAGTACTTC. Residues: CASSPPNSKGSETQYF. The chain employs TRBV18 and TRBJ2-5; possible D gene TRBD1, 5 bases. Trimming shortened V by 0 bases and J by 5 bases, and 16 bases separated the two germline ends. From germline, CDR1 is KGHSH and CDR2 LQKENI. CDR3 length: 16 amino acids.

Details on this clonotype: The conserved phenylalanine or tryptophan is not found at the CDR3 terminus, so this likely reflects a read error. As DNA, the CDR3 is TGTGCCAGCAGCACCTCGGGCAGGGAAAATCGGCCCCAGCATTAT. As protein: CASSTSGRENRPQHY. The chain carries TRBV28 and TRBJ1-5; maybe TRBD1 (5 bases). There are 15 residues in the CDR3. Germline V CDR1 and CDR2: MDHEN, SYDVKM.

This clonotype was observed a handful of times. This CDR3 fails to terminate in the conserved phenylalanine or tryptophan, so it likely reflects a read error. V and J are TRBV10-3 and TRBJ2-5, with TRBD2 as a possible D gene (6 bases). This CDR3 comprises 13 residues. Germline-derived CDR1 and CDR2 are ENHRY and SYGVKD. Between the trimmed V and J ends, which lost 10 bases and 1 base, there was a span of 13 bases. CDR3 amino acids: CATLGLPQETQYI. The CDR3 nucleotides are TGTGCCACCTTGGGACTCCCCCAAGAGACCCAGTACATC.

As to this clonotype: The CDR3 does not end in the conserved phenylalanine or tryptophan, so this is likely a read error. In DNA, the CDR3 is TGTGCCAGCAGTGGGAGGACAGACACCGGTGAGCTGTTTTAT. This encodes CASSGRTDTGELFY. This rearrangement joins TRBV6-1 to TRBJ2-2; possibly TRBD1 for D (6 bases). Germline V lookup: CDR1 MNHNS, CDR2 SASEGT. This CDR3 region has 14 residues.